This passage covers 23 T cell receptor beta chains from one sample sequenced in a study of blood T cell repertoires in COVID-19. Libraries were prepared by immunoSEQ multiplex PCR; TCRdb keeps only in-frame clonotypes and omits some of them. The repertoire holds roughly 100,000 clones, with around 87% as singletons. The sample consisted of peripheral blood. These receptors all come from a human donor in a cohort sampled during active COVID-19.

The chain carries TRBV7-5 and TRBJ2-1; the table calls TRBD2, which could not be checked here. TRBV7-5 is flagged as a pseudogene. This CDR3 spans 18 amino acids. In DNA form, the CDR3 reads TGTGTCAGAAGCCTACTACTAGCGGGAGCTCATGGTACGGATGAGCAGTTCTTC. This sequence encodes CVRSLLLAGAHGTDEQFF.

This clone was observed a handful of times. The J gene is TRBJ2-1, the V gene TRBV5-1; 11 bases align to TRBD2. This CDR3 spans 16 amino acids. After removal of 4 bases from V and 5 bases from J, the junction contained 8 bases not matched to a gene. Germline V gene data show CDR1 as SGHRS and CDR2 as YFSETQ. The CDR3 protein is CASSISGTSGNNEQFF. CDR3 in DNA: TGCGCCAGCAGCATCTCCGGGACTAGCGGAAACAATGAGCAGTTCTTC.

The CDR3 nucleotides read TGTGCCAGTAGTCCCCTAGCGGGGGGGATCAATGAGCAGTTCTTC. Encoded protein: CASSPLAGGINEQFF. This sequence joins TRBV19 and TRBJ2-1, with 12 bases that match TRBD2. The CDR3 length is 15 residues. V dropped 5 bases and J dropped 6; count of bases not matched to a gene: 5. Germline-derived CDR1 and CDR2 are LNHDA and SQIVND (reference sequence).

This chain links TRBV10-2 with TRBJ2-2; a possible D gene is TRBD2 (6 bases). The CDR3 extends over 16 amino acids. From germline, CDR1 is WSHSY and CDR2 SAAADI. V was pared by 0 bases and J by 4 bases, with 12 bases between. The chain's CDR3 is CASSESGGSGTGELFF. CDR3 DNA sequence: TGCGCCAGCAGTGAGTCGGGCGGTAGCGGCACCGGGGAGCTGTTTTTT.

CDR3 in amino acids: CASSPETPASGNTIYF. DNA for the CDR3: TGTGCCAGCAGCCCCGAGACTCCGGCCTCTGGAAACACCATATATTTT. The chain is built from TRBV5-4 and TRBJ1-3; D unclear. The CDR3 sequence is 16 residues long. Germline values: CDR1 SGHNT, CDR2 YYREEE (reference sequence). Deletions cut 4 bases from V and 0 bases from J, with 14 bases between.

The chain joins TRBV7-8 to TRBJ2-7, with unresolved D. The germline V gene has CDR1 SGHVS and CDR2 FQNEAQ. The CDR3 length is 13 residues. V gave up 4 bases and J gave up 6 bases, with 13 bases separating them. The CDR3 reads CASSSARESEQYF. The CDR3 nucleotides are TGTGCCAGCAGCTCCGCACGCGAGTCCGAGCAGTACTTC.

The chain uses TRBV5-1 and TRBJ2-7; the match to TRBD1 covers 9 bases. Germline trimming cut 0 bases from V and 5 bases from J; bases unmatched to any gene: 6. The CDR3 is 15 amino acids. The germline gives CDR1 SGHRS, CDR2 YFSETQ. In nucleotides, the CDR3 is TGCGCCAGCAGCTTGGCGGGGACAGGGAGGAACGAGCAGTACTTC. This encodes CASSLAGTGRNEQYF.

This sequence joins TRBV7-2 and TRBJ2-7; the D is unclear. Germline CDR1 SGHTA, CDR2 FQGNSA. V lost 3 bases and J 0 bases, leaving 12 bases between the germline ends. The CDR3 runs 15 residues. The CDR3 DNA follows: TGTGCCAGCAGCTTTAGGAATCCTAGCTCCTACGAGCAGTACTTC. Residues: CASSFRNPSSYEQYF.

In its sample, this clone was seen once. The V gene is TRBV2, the J gene TRBJ2-5; D unresolved. The germline gives CDR1 SNHLY, CDR2 FYNNEI. Trimming cost V 7 bases and J 4 bases, with 10 bases left between them. The CDR3 sequence is 12 residues long. Here the CDR3 reads CASKTPGETQYF. Here the CDR3 DNA reads TGTGCCAGCAAAACACCGGGAGAGACCCAGTACTTC.

The rearrangement links TRBV27 to TRBJ1-2; 7 bases fit TRBD1. Trimming at V came to 6 bases and at J to 2 bases, leaving 3 bases not matched to a gene. The length of the CDR3 is 13 residues. Germline-derived CDR1 and CDR2 are MNHEY and SMNVEV (reference sequence). The CDR3 loop reads CASRGQLNYGYTF. The CDR3 DNA sequence: TGTGCCAGCAGGGGACAGCTAAACTATGGCTACACCTTC.

The chain has TRBV7-2 and TRBJ2-3; 10 nucleotides match TRBD2. The CDR3 sequence is 18 residues long. Trimming at V came to 0 bases and at J to 1 base, leaving 7 bases not matched to a gene. Germline V gene sequence: CDR1 SGHTA, CDR2 FQGNSA. This CDR3 reads CASSLAPLLAGRTDTQYF. In DNA, the CDR3 is TGTGCCAGCAGCTTAGCACCATTACTAGCGGGGCGCACAGATACGCAGTATTTT.

The rearrangement joins TRBV30 to TRBJ2-1, with 11 bases fitting TRBD2. The CDR3 is 13 residues long. The germline V gene has CDR1 GTSNPN and CDR2 SVGIG (reference sequence). V dropped 7 bases and J dropped 4; count of bases not matched to a gene: 3. The CDR3 DNA sequence: TGTGCCTTCGGGACTAGCGGATACAATGAGCAGTTCTTC. This sequence encodes CAFGTSGYNEQFF.

This chain connects TRBV7-9 to TRBJ2-1; 11 nucleotides agree with TRBD2. V was clipped by 6 bases and J by 8 bases; unmatched bases: 9. This CDR3 spans 15 amino acids. Germline lookup yields CDR1 SEHNR and CDR2 FQNEAQ (reference sequence). The CDR3 region is CASRLLAGDLDEQFF. CDR3 nucleotides: TGTGCCAGCAGATTACTAGCGGGAGACCTAGATGAGCAGTTCTTC.

This rearrangement joins TRBV6-5 to TRBJ1-5; no reliable D call. The V end was cut by 3 bases, the J end by 3 bases, with 9 bases between. This CDR3 has 14 amino acids. CDR1 and CDR2 (germline): MNHEY, SVGAGI. Here the CDR3 reads CASSYGGFNQPQHF. For the CDR3, the DNA is TGTGCCAGCAGTTATGGAGGGTTCAATCAGCCCCAGCATTTT.

V gene TRBV3-1 (or the pseudogene TRBV3-2) combines with J gene TRBJ2-6; D is ambiguous. Trimming pared 4 bases from V and 4 bases from J, leaving 14 bases between. The germline CDR1 and CDR2 sequences are LGHDT and YNNKEL (reference sequence). This CDR3 is 16 amino acids long. CDR3 amino acids: CASSPPRVLGANVLTF. The CDR3 DNA reads TGTGCCAGCAGCCCCCCTCGGGTCCTAGGGGCCAACGTCCTGACTTTC.

CDR3 sequence reads: CASSGQGHNEQYF. The CDR3 DNA reads TGTGCCAGCAGTGGGCAGGGGCACAACGAGCAGTACTTC. The V gene is TRBV2, the J gene TRBJ2-7; D perhaps matches TRBD1 (6 bases). The germline V gene has CDR1 SNHLY and CDR2 FYNNEI. Deletions cut 4 bases from V and 5 bases from J, with 12 bases between. This CDR3 is 13 amino acids long.

The chain couples TRBV29-1 to TRBJ2-7, with TRBD2 matching 8 bases. The germline CDR1 and CDR2 sequences are SQVTM and ANQGSEA. The CDR3 is 14 amino acids. The V and J ends lost 6 bases and 7 bases, in that order; junction bases with no gene match: 14. The CDR3 is CSVGRTRGGGEQYF. DNA of the CDR3: TGCAGCGTGGGACGGACCCGGGGGGGTGGAGAGCAGTACTTC.

The chain is built from TRBV6-6 and TRBJ2-3, with 8 positions matching TRBD1. CDR1 MNHNY and CDR2 SVGAGI come from the germline V gene (reference sequence). The CDR3 runs to 16 residues. V was clipped by 5 bases and J by 0 bases; unmatched bases: 7. The CDR3, as DNA: TGTGCCAGCAGTGCTCCGGGACAGGCAAGCACAGATACGCAGTATTTT. It is translated as CASSAPGQASTDTQYF.

The CDR3 region is CASSLLAGYHEQYF. DNA of the CDR3: TGTGCCAGCAGTTTGCTAGCGGGATACCACGAGCAGTACTTC. The rearrangement links TRBV28 to TRBJ2-7; 9 bases match TRBD2. Germline CDR1 and CDR2: MDHEN and SYDVKM. V gave up 3 bases and J gave up 5 bases; unmatched junction bases: 5. This CDR3 region has 14 residues.

In its sample, this clone was seen once. The chain couples TRBV4-1 to TRBJ1-6, with 8 bases matching TRBD1. Germline CDR1 reads MGHRA; CDR2 reads YSYEKL. This CDR3 contains 14 residues. After removal of 3 bases from V and 12 bases from J, the junction contained 7 bases not matched to a gene. CDR3 nucleotide sequence: TGCGCCAGCAGCCATGCCGTGGACAGGGAACCCCTCCACTTT. This encodes CASSHAVDREPLHF.

The chain links TRBV9 to TRBJ1-2; D may be TRBD1 (6 bases). Germline CDR1 and CDR2: SGDLS and YYNGEE. V was pared by 0 bases and J by 1 base, with 10 bases between. The CDR3 sequence is 15 residues long. The CDR3: CASSVGWTDNYGYTF. CDR3 bases: TGTGCCAGCAGCGTAGGATGGACAGATAACTATGGCTACACCTTC.

In its sample, this clone was seen once. This chain joins TRBV5-4 and TRBJ2-3, with D possibly matching TRBD2 (7 bases). From germline, CDR1 is SGHNT and CDR2 YYREEE (reference sequence). Trimming took off 4 bases at V and 2 bases at J, with 14 bases between the two ends. The CDR3 runs to 15 residues. The CDR3 loop is CASSPGRGATDTQYF. CDR3 nucleotides: TGTGCCAGCAGCCCTGGACGGGGGGCCACAGATACGCAGTATTTT.

This clone was recorded once. J is TRBJ2-7 and V is TRBV4-1; 8 bases line up with TRBD1. The CDR3 is made up of 15 amino acids. In germline, CDR1 is MGHRA, CDR2 YSYEKL. The V gene end was trimmed by 4 bases and the J gene end by 0 bases; junction bases not matched to a gene: 5. The CDR3 spells CASSRLDRDSYEQYF. The CDR3 region has the DNA TGCGCCAGCAGCCGACTGGACAGGGACTCCTACGAGCAGTACTTC.